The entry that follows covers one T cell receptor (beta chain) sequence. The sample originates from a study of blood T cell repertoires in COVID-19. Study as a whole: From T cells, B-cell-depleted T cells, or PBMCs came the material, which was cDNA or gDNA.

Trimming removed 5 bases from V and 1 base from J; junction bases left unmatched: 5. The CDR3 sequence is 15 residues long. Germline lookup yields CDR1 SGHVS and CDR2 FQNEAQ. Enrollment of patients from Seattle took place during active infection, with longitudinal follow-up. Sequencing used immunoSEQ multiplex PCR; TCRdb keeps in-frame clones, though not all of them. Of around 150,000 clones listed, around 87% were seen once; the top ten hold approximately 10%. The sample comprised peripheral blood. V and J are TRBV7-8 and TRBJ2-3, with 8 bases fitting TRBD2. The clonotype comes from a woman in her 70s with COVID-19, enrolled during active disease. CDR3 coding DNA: TGTGCCAGCAGCGAAAGCGGGGGACGCACAGATACGCAGTATTTT. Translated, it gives CASSESGGRTDTQYF.